This T cell receptor (beta chain) was found in a study of OX40 agonist ivuxolimab in advanced cancers. Libraries were prepared by immunoSEQ multiplex PCR; TCRdb keeps only in-frame clonotypes and omits some of them. The sample has more than 45,000 clones, around 87% seen once. The V segment lost 5 bases and the J segment 8 bases; nucleotides outside the gene matches: 2. This CDR3 has 11 amino acids. CDR1 is LNHDA, CDR2 SQIVND, per germline (reference sequence). The input for sequencing was CD4+ or CD8+ T cells sorted from blood, taken in a trial of the OX40 agonist ivuxolimab. This chain connects TRBV19 to TRBJ1-2; the match to TRBD1 covers 7 bases. This receptor was obtained from an adult with an advanced solid tumor such as melanoma, head and neck, liver or kidney cancer. CDR3 in DNA: TGTGCCAGTAGTTACAGGGGAGGCTACACCTTC. Protein product: CASSYRGGYTF.